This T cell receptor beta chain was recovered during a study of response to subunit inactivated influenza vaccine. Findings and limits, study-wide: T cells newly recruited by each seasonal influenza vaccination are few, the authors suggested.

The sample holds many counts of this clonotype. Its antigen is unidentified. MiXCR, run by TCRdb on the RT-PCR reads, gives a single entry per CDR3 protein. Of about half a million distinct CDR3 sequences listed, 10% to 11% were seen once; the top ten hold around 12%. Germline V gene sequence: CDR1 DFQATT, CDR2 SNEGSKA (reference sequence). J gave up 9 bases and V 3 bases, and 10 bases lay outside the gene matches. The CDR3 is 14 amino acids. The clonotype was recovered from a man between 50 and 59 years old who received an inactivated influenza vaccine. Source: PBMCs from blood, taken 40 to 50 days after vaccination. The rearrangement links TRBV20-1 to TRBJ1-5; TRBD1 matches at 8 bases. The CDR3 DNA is TGCAGTGCTAGCCAGGACAGGGACTTTGGGCCCCAGCATTTT. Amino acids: CSASQDRDFGPQHF.